The T cell receptor (beta chain) described here comes from a study of cytomegalovirus exposure and HLA in healthy donors. Broader study findings: Trimming of TCR beta V- and J-genes showed a link, identified in a later analysis, to a missense DCLRE1C variant.

Regarding donors, all were healthy bone marrow donors. Remarks on this clone: Its antigen is not identified.

Use of 60 Vbeta and 13 Jbeta primers characterized the PCR. In the source study's methods: Some 11 million of the about 80 million unique TCR beta chains counted in a later analysis were shared. Clones were read by immunoSEQ multiplex PCR, and TCRdb kept only the in-frame ones, dropping some. V, J and clone size were drawn from that table, and D and trimming were deduced from the DNA. The table lists some 140,000 clones, over 70% of them singletons. CDR1 is SQVTM and CDR2 is ANQGSEA in the germline V gene. V lost 7 bases to trimming and J lost 2 bases; unmatched junction nucleotides: 4. The CDR3 covers 13 residues.

The material sequenced was PBMCs. The V call is TRBV29-1, the J call TRBJ2-7; 11 bases map to TRBD2. This receptor was obtained from a woman under 30 in good health and CMV-seronegative. The CDR3, as DNA: TGCAGCGCAAGTAGCGGGAGGGCCTACGAGCAGTACTTC. Translated: CSASSGRAYEQYF.